This T cell receptor beta chain was identified in a study of cytomegalovirus exposure and HLA in healthy donors. Overall study findings and caveats: TRBV6-2, TRBV6-3 and some other V segments were unresolvable in 87-base-pair reads. Reportedly, diagnosis of cytomegalovirus status by the classifier showed high specificity and sensitivity.

Note on this clone: Its antigen is not known.

This CDR3 is built from 14 residues. CDR1 is MDHEN and CDR2 is SYDVKM in the germline V gene. The junction had 7 bases not matched to a gene; V was cut back by 5 bases and J by 4 bases. This PCR relied on a set of 60 Vbeta primers and 13 Jbeta primers. Method: immunoSEQ multiplex PCR; TCRdb's copy keeps in-frame clones and lacks some. The sample has 100,000 to 150,000 clones. The TCR originated in a man aged 30-40 years in good health and CMV-seronegative. The rearrangement uses TRBV28 and TRBJ2-5, with 7 bases identical to TRBD1. Input material: PBMCs. This CDR3 is CASSPRWTGETQYF. In DNA, the CDR3 is TGTGCCAGCAGTCCCCGATGGACAGGAGAGACCCAGTACTTC.